This T cell receptor (beta chain) came from a study of cytomegalovirus exposure and HLA in healthy donors. A word on this clone: No antigen is known for it.

A multiplex PCR was run with 60 Vbeta primers and 13 Jbeta primers. Generated by immunoSEQ multiplex PCR, the TCRdb table keeps only in-frame clones and is missing some. The sample includes around 140,000 clones, 60% to 85% seen only once; the top ten take roughly 1.5%. Study-level findings and limits: The authors later found TCR association rates varying by HLA locus, with DRB1 most and HLA-C fewest. The CMV antigen specificity of a few CMV-associated chains was confirmed through in vitro analysis. Most CMV-associated TCR beta chains appeared HLA-restricted in a later analysis.

Unrecorded immune exposure was likely among donors, who were nominally healthy when sampled. The receptor comes from a woman between 18 and 30 years old in good health and CMV-seronegative. Sequenced material: PBMCs.

The CDR3 nucleotides are TGTGCCAGCAGTTACTGGGAGGGGAGCTCCTACAATGAGCAGTTCTTC. It translates to CASSYWEGSSYNEQFF. The chain employs TRBV6-5 and TRBJ2-1; 7 bases fit TRBD2. The CDR3 extends over 16 amino acids. Per the germline V gene, CDR1 is MNHEY and CDR2 is SVGAGI. V lost 1 base to trimming and J lost 0 bases; unmatched junction nucleotides: 3.